The 4 T cell receptor beta chains in this list originate from one sample, sequenced in a study of T cells in localized non-small cell lung cancer (dated by TCRdb to 2020 to 2022). Libraries came from the immunoSEQ multiplex PCR assay. TCRdb's version of the immuneACCESS table is confined to in-frame rearrangements and falls short of the full clone set. An unresolved V gene accounts for under half of the shortfall where checked; the remainder is of unknown origin. The table for this sample lists approximately 41,000 clones; around 87% of them were counted only once. 7% to 9% of the sample goes to the ten largest clones. The material was peripheral blood, obtained before any cancer treatment. These TCRs come from a woman between 18 and 55 years old with stage III lung adenocarcinoma.

This clone is a singleton in its sample. The chain joins TRBV15 to TRBJ2-7; 11 bases fit TRBD2. Trimming at V came to 0 bases and at J to 3 bases, leaving 13 bases not matched to a gene. CDR3 size: 19 residues. Germline loops: CDR1 LNHNV, CDR2 YYDKDF (reference sequence). CDR3 sequence: CATSRDLLDTGTSGYEQYF. The CDR3 DNA sequence: TGTGCCACCAGCAGAGATCTCTTAGATACCGGGACTAGCGGCTACGAGCAGTACTTC. The full variable domain, in which reference TRBV15 and TRBJ2-7 provide the parts outside the CDR3, is DAMVIQNPRYQVTQFGKPVTLSCSQTLNHNVMYWYQQKSSQAPKLLFHYYDKDFNNEADTPDNFQSRRPNTSFCFLDIRSPGLGDTAMYLCATSRDLLDTGTSGYEQYFGPGTRLTVT.

The chain links TRBV6-5 to TRBJ1-5; D gene unclear. Trimming pared 6 bases from V and 2 bases from J, leaving 14 bases between. CDR1 MNHEY and CDR2 SVGAGI come from the germline V gene. The CDR3 runs to 15 residues. The CDR3 DNA reads TGTGCCAGCAGACAACACCTCCGAGGCAATCAGCCCCAGCATTTT. Residues: CASRQHLRGNQPQHF.

The chain joins TRBV28 to TRBJ2-7; 13 bases fit TRBD2. V was pared by 3 bases and J by 2 bases, with 7 bases of the junction left unmatched. Per the germline V gene, CDR1 is MDHEN and CDR2 is SYDVKM. The CDR3 has 17 residues. The CDR3 spells CASSFTGTSGIPYEQYF. CDR3 DNA: TGTGCCAGCAGTTTTACGGGGACTAGCGGGATACCCTACGAGCAGTACTTC.

The CDR3 is CASRAVGGNYGYTF. The CDR3 nucleotides read TGTGCCAGCAGAGCCGTCGGAGGGAACTATGGCTACACCTTC. The V call is TRBV7-9, the J call TRBJ1-2; D gene uncertain. The germline gives CDR1 SEHNR, CDR2 FQNEAQ (reference sequence). This CDR3 spans 14 amino acids. V lost 6 bases to trimming and J lost 2 bases, with 13 bases between them. Drawing the rest from reference TRBV7-9 and TRBJ1-2, the complete variable domain is DTGVSQNPRHKITKRGQNVTFRCDPISEHNRLYWYRQTLGQGPEFLTYFQNEAQLEKSRLLSDRFSAERPKGSFSTLEIQRTEQGDSAMYLCASRAVGGNYGYTFGSGTRLTVV.